This T cell receptor (beta chain) was retrieved from a study of tumor-infiltrating lymphocytes in primary liver carcinoma. Germline DNA was also extracted, and blood RNA derived from unsorted whole blood. Reverse transcription of about 0.5 ug total RNA with a constant-region primer produced TCR beta cDNA. Libraries of TCR beta came from three nested multiplex PCR rounds with slightly modified ARM-PCR. TCRdb independently ran MiXCR on the multiplex PCR reads; one entry per CDR3 protein. Of hundreds of thousands of distinct CDR3 sequences listed, around three fifths are singletons. This TCR was sampled from a woman under 40 with primary liver carcinoma and hepatitis B virus infection. The specimen was peripheral blood.

The CDR3 is CASSFSDRSLGYTF. DNA for the CDR3: TGTGCCAGCAGTTTCTCAGACAGGTCGTTGGGCTACACCTTC. The chain employs TRBV12-3 or TRBV12-4 and TRBJ1-2; tentative D call: TRBD1 (6 bases). The CDR3 is 14 residues long. V lost 3 bases, J lost 8 bases, and 16 bases lay in between.